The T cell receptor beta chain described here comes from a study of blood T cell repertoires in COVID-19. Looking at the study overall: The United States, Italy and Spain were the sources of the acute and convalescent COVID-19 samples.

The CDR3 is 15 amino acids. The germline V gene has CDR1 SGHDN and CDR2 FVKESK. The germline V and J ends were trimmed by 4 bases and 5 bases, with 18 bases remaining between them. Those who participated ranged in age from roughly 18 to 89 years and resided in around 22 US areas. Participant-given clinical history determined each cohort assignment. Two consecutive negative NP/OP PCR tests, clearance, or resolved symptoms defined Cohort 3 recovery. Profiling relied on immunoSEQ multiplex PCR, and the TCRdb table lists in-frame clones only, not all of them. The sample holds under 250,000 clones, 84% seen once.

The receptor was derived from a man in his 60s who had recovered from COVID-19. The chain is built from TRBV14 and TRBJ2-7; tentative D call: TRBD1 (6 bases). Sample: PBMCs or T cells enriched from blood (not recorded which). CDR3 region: CASSRLQGRWDEQYF. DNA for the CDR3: TGTGCCAGCAGCCGCTTACAGGGCCGCTGGGACGAGCAGTACTTC. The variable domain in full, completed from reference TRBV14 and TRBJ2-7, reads EAGVTQFPSHSVIEKGQTVTLRCDPISGHDNLYWYRRVMGKEIKFLLHFVKESKQDESGMPNNRFLAERTGGTYSTLKVQPAELEDSGVYFCASSRLQGRWDEQYFGPGTRLTVT.